This T cell receptor beta chain came from a study of blood T cell repertoires in COVID-19. Background on the study: Sites in the United States, Italy and Spain provided acute and convalescent COVID-19 samples. T cells, B-cell-depleted T cells, or PBMCs provided the cDNA or gDNA that served as material.

Per the study methods: Researchers report that nucleated cell counts were estimated from reference gene primer amplification. Method: immunoSEQ multiplex PCR; TCRdb's copy keeps in-frame clones and lacks some. V and J calls and clone size are as listed in that table; D and trimming were resolved from the DNA. The data show 650,000 to 800,000 clones, approximately 90% seen once. The CDR3 length is 14 residues. Germline CDR1 MGHRA, CDR2 YSYEKL. V was clipped by 1 base and J by 7 bases; unmatched bases: 2. This sequence originates from a young woman with acute or convalescent COVID-19. Material: peripheral blood. The chain combines TRBV4-1 with TRBJ2-1, with 9 bases that match TRBD1. In DNA form, the CDR3 reads TGCGCCAGCAGCCAAGGGACAGGGGCAAATGAGCAGTTCTTC. As protein: CASSQGTGANEQFF.